Described below is a single T cell receptor beta chain sequence and its context. Antigen: not known. Central memory, naive, regulatory and stem cell-like memory CD4+ cells were sorted by CD45RO/CCR7/CD25/CD127/CD95/CD27. Investigators reverse transcribed all isolated RNA, so they sequenced expressed TCRB transcripts. Profiling relied on immunoSEQ multiplex PCR, and the TCRdb table lists in-frame clones only, not all of them. The sample yields around 260,000 clones, around 25% seen once. The sample originates from a study of beta chain features in type 1 diabetes. Study observations and caveats: In all four CD4+ subsets, TCRB CDR3 length was significantly, moderately reduced in type 1 diabetes. Type 1 diabetes patients had VDJ junctions that carried fewer insertions and more deletions. Sequencing used cDNA, and cells with high TCR expression could therefore be over-represented.

The junction had 14 bases not matched to a gene; V was cut back by 2 bases and J by 6 bases. Germline values: CDR1 SGHRS, CDR2 YFSETQ. This CDR3 contains 17 residues. This TCR was recovered from a woman aged 30 to 39 with type 1 diabetes. The chain combines TRBV5-1 with TRBJ2-1; TRBD1 agrees at 7 bases. Specimen: naive CD4+ T cells from blood. DNA for the CDR3: TGCGCCAGCAGCTTCCAGGCCCTGACAGGGTACGGCAATGAGCAGTTCTTC. Amino acids: CASSFQALTGYGNEQFF.